This T cell receptor (beta chain) was profiled in a study of blood T cell repertoires in COVID-19. The protocol was immunoSEQ multiplex PCR, while the TCRdb copy is restricted to in-frame clones and leaves out a portion. This table holds more than 150,000 clones, approximately 87% found once. This CDR3 region has 15 residues. The V and J ends lost 7 bases and 0 bases respectively, with 13 bases between them. Germline CDR1 and CDR2: MDHEN and SYDVKM. The chain links TRBV28 to TRBJ1-3; possibly TRBD1 for D (6 bases). The TCR comes from a man aged 40-55 years with active or convalescent COVID-19. Material for sequencing was peripheral blood. In nucleotides, the CDR3 is TGTGCCAGCATTGGGGGGGGCAGCTCTGGAAACACCATATATTTT. Encoded protein: CASIGGGSSGNTIYF.